This TCR beta chain was sequenced for a study of T-cell reconstitution after alpha-beta-depleted transplantation in children. This clonotype came up a few times. Unique molecular identifiers tagged the TCRbeta library. TCRdb used MiXCR to reprocess the PCR reads, holding one entry per CDR3 protein. Seen here are about 500,000 distinct CDR3 sequences, about 10% observed once, and the top ten hold about 15%. The sequence derives from a female patient between 2 and 15 years old who had a stem cell transplant for aplastic anemia, so the T cells may come from the graft donor. Specimen: PBMCs, mostly from graft donor cells, collected 180 days after TCRalphabeta/CD19-depleted stem cell transplant.

DNA of the CDR3: TGTGCCATCAGTGAGACCCTCGCGGGGGCGGGAGTAAAAGATACGCAGTATTTT. Protein product: CAISETLAGAGVKDTQYF. The chain has TRBV10-3 and TRBJ2-3; a possible D gene is TRBD2 (7 bases). V gave up 2 bases and J gave up 5 bases, with 23 bases separating them. Germline V CDR1 and CDR2: ENHRY, SYGVKD. This CDR3 spans 18 amino acids.